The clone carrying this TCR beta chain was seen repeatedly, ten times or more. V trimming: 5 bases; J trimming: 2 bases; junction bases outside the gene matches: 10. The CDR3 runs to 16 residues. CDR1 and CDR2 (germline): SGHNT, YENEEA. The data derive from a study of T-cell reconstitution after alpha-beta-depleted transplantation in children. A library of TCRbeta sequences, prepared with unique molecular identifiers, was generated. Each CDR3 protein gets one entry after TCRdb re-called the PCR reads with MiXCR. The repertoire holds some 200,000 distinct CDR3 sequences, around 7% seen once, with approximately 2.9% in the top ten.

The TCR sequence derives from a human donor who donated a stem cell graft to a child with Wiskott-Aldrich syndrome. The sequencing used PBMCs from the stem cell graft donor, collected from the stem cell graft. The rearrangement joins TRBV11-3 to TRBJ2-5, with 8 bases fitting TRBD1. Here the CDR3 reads CASSPRDRTLQETQYF. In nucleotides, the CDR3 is TGTGCCAGCAGCCCACGGGACAGGACTCTTCAAGAGACCCAGTACTTC.